The present T cell receptor beta chain was sequenced within a study of blood T cells in healthy people across ages. This clonotype was detected only a few times. Primed by a sample-barcoded 5' primer and a J-beta primer mix, a second PCR proceeded for about 6 to 11 cycles. Carrying 12 random nucleotides, a template-switch adaptor labeled each individual cDNA molecule. TCRdb reprocessed the 5' RACE reads via MiXCR and lists one record per CDR3 protein. Here the sample spans more than 1,400,000 distinct CDR3 sequences, around two fifths being singletons. This TCR came from a woman younger than 35 in good health. Material for sequencing was blood.

CDR3 DNA: TGCGCCAGCAGCCCCTTTTGGGGAGGACAGGCCTTCGCCAAAAACATTCAGTACTTC. Protein: CASSPFWGGQAFAKNIQYF. The chain couples TRBV5-1 to TRBJ2-4, with D possibly being TRBD1 (7 bases). V was cut by 4 bases and J by 1 base, with 24 bases left in between. Germline V gene sequence: CDR1 SGHRS, CDR2 YFSETQ. This CDR3 contains 19 residues.